These 12 T cell receptor beta chains were all obtained from the same sample, sequenced in a study of early T cells in non-severe SARS-CoV-2 infection. TCRdb re-analysed the 5' RACE reads in MiXCR, keeping a single row per CDR3 protein. The data show about 52,000 distinct CDR3 sequences, approximately 10% seen once. The source material was whole blood. These receptors were collected from an adult who was a healthcare worker with PCR-confirmed SARS-CoV-2 infection or an uninfected control (not recorded which).

This clonotype was seen repeatedly, ten times or more. This chain links TRBV11-2 with TRBJ2-1, with D hard to call. The CDR3 consists of 16 residues. Trimming cost V 5 bases and J 0 bases, with 14 bases left between them. CDR1 is SGHAT and CDR2 is FQNNGV in the germline V gene. DNA for the CDR3: TGTGCCAGCAGCCCAACTCCGGGTAGCTCCTACAATGAGCAGTTCTTC. Translation: CASSPTPGSSYNEQFF.

A few counts support this clonotype. The J gene is TRBJ2-7, the V gene TRBV5-1; a possible D gene is TRBD1 (5 bases). The V end was cut by 3 bases, the J end by 0 bases, with 7 bases between. The germline CDR1 and CDR2 sequences are SGHRS and YFSETQ. CDR3 length equals 13 residues. The CDR3 loop is CASSSRVSYEQYF. CDR3 nucleotides: TGCGCCAGCAGCTCCAGGGTCTCCTACGAGCAGTACTTC.

This clonotype was seen a single time. The V gene is TRBV24-1, the J gene TRBJ2-2, with TRBD2 matching over 7 bases. V was pared by 5 bases and J by 0 bases, with 5 bases of the junction left unmatched. The CDR3 spans 16 residues. The V gene's germline CDR1 is KGHDR and CDR2 SFDVKD. Here the CDR3 reads CATSAPGGANTGELFF. The CDR3 DNA reads as TGTGCCACCAGTGCGCCGGGGGGAGCGAACACCGGGGAGCTGTTTTTT.

The chain employs TRBV9 and TRBJ2-7; D is perhaps TRBD1 or TRBD2 (5 bases each). Per germline, CDR1 SGDLS and CDR2 YYNGEE. The CDR3 covers 16 residues. Deletions cut 0 bases from V and 6 bases from J, with 19 bases between. CDR3 DNA sequence: TGTGCCAGCAGCGTAGAACGGGAAAGGGGCTCACGCGAGCAGTACTTC. It translates to CASSVERERGSREQYF.

The rearrangement joins TRBV10-3 to TRBJ2-4, with no clear D. The germline V gene has CDR1 ENHRY and CDR2 SYGVKD. Trimming removed 6 bases at V and 4 bases at J, with 13 bases between. The CDR3 consists of 14 residues. The CDR3 loop reads CAIRAETSKNIQYF. The CDR3 DNA sequence: TGTGCCATCAGGGCAGAAACCTCAAAAAACATTCAGTACTTC.

This clonotype was found many times. The V and J genes are TRBV30 and TRBJ2-3; D perhaps matches TRBD2 (6 bases). CDR3 length: 14 amino acids. V shed 7 bases and J shed 0 bases, with 14 bases lying between them. CDR1 and CDR2 (germline): GTSNPN, SVGIG (reference sequence). CDR3 sequence (DNA): TGTGCCTTAGGAGGGCCCTCTAGCACAGATACGCAGTATTTT. Amino acid sequence: CALGGPSSTDTQYF.

The chain joins TRBV6-5 to TRBJ2-1; 16 bases fit TRBD2. J gave up 5 bases and V 5 bases, and 9 bases lay outside the gene matches. Germline CDR1 reads MNHEY; CDR2 reads SVGAGI. This CDR3 has 18 residues. CDR3 sequence reads: CASSTLGLAGGADNEQFF. As DNA, the CDR3 is TGTGCCAGCAGTACCCTGGGACTAGCGGGAGGGGCTGACAATGAGCAGTTCTTC.

This clonotype came up many times. V gene TRBV20-1 combines with J gene TRBJ1-5, with a possible D match to TRBD1 (6 bases). Germline assignment: CDR1 DFQATT and CDR2 SNEGSKA (reference sequence). V dropped 5 bases and J dropped 2 bases, with 13 bases sitting between them. This CDR3 contains 14 residues. CDR3 loop: CSAAQGLGNQPQHF. The CDR3 DNA reads as TGCAGTGCTGCACAGGGACTGGGCAATCAGCCCCAGCATTTT.

V and J are TRBV6-7 and TRBJ2-5; tentative D call: TRBD2 (5 bases). TRBV6-7 falls under the ORF class, with uncertain function. The CDR3 has 14 amino acids. Trimming shortened V by 3 bases and J by 2 bases, and 10 bases separated the two germline ends. CDR3 sequence: CASSYPEGQETQYF. The CDR3 coding sequence is TGTGCCAGCAGTTATCCAGAGGGACAAGAGACCCAGTACTTC.

This clonotype came up a few times. The rearrangement uses TRBV30 and TRBJ1-1; 9 positions agree with TRBD1. Trimming cost V 0 bases and J 8 bases; bases outside gene matches: 1. The CDR3 has 12 amino acids. The germline gives CDR1 GTSNPN, CDR2 SVGIG (reference sequence). The CDR3 coding sequence is TGTGCCTGGAGTGTTGGGACAGGGGAAGCTTTCTTT. Translating it yields CAWSVGTGEAFF.

Here the CDR3 reads CASSLRTGEQFF. CDR3 nucleotide sequence: TGTGCCAGCAGTCTAAGGACCGGTGAGCAGTTCTTC. This rearrangement joins TRBV28 to TRBJ2-1; the D is unclear. V lost 5 bases to trimming and J lost 9 bases, with 11 bases between them. Germline assignment: CDR1 MDHEN and CDR2 SYDVKM. This CDR3 has 12 residues.

The chain carries TRBV20-1 and TRBJ1-1; D possibly corresponds to TRBD1 (5 bases). Germline-derived CDR1 and CDR2 are DFQATT and SNEGSKA (reference sequence). Trimming stripped 0 bases from V and 6 bases from J, with 8 bases between. The CDR3 totals 12 residues. CDR3 nucleotide sequence: TGCAGTGCTAGAGATCGGGGCCCTGAAGCTTTCTTT. This gives the protein CSARDRGPEAFF.